This TCR beta chain comes out of a study of cytomegalovirus exposure and HLA in healthy donors. The length of the CDR3 is 16 residues. Trimming took 2 bases from V and 4 from J, leaving 12 bases between them. Germline V lookup: CDR1 SGHTA, CDR2 FQGTGA. The study ran its PCR with 60 Vbeta and 13 Jbeta primers. The assay was immunoSEQ multiplex PCR, and TCRdb's table has in-frame clones only and misses some. There are some 190,000 clones in the sample; around 80% occur only once, and about 1.4% lies in the top ten. The clonotype comes from a girl aged 10 to 17 in good health and CMV-seropositive. The sequenced material came from PBMCs. The chain combines TRBV7-3 with TRBJ2-6; no clear D. The CDR3 sequence is CASSLSGGGGANVLTF. CDR3 bases: TGTGCCAGCAGCTTATCCGGTGGCGGCGGGGCCAACGTCCTGACTTTC.